The clone carrying this T cell receptor beta chain was detected once. Its antigen is still unknown. Treatment indicated: over 15 received Ad26.COV2.S at low or high dose, single or two shots; about 5 received placebo; per-sample allocation not given. The samples were gathered on day 63 after the first injection of vaccine or placebo. The data stem from a study of Ad26.COV2.S vaccination and SARS-CoV-2 variants. Study-level information: The vaccine Ad26.COV2.S was put into the muscle once, or twice with 56 days between. Whole-study results and caveats: Participants given vaccine showed non-spike TCR breadth similar to that of placebo recipients. Spike-specific TCR breadth ran higher among vaccine recipients than placebo recipients.

The assay was immunoSEQ multiplex PCR, and TCRdb's table has in-frame clones only and misses some. The table records approximately 300,000 clones, around four fifths of them present only once. The V and J ends lost 6 bases and 3 bases respectively, with 15 bases between them. The germline V gene encodes CDR1 SGHRS and CDR2 YFSETQ. The CDR3 is 14 amino acids. Here the sequenced sample was peripheral blood, taken in a trial of Ad26.COV2.S vaccine versus placebo. V is TRBV5-1 and J is TRBJ1-1; possibly TRBD1 for D (5 bases). The receptor's source is a person aged 18 to 65 who received the Ad26.COV2.S COVID-19 vaccine or a placebo. The CDR3 DNA reads as TGCGCCAGCAAAACGGGGGAGGGTGACACTGAAGCTTTCTTT. Translated: CASKTGEGDTEAFF.